The subject of this entry is one T cell receptor beta chain. Its antigen is unknown. One base away there is no much larger clone; base qualities are not given. Hyperthyroidism patients were newly diagnosed, with disease duration under 2 months, and aged 18 to 65 years. The study excluded patients with uncontrolled infections, other autoimmune diseases, pregnancy or lactation. Diagnoses relied on clinical symptoms, serum thyroxine and TRAb, thyroid ultrasound and orbital computed tomography. Blood from progressor patients was drawn when they were first diagnosed with hyperthyroidism, before any ophthalmopathy symptoms appeared. PBMCs were isolated from 10 ml of fresh peripheral blood by Ficoll-Paque density gradient centrifugation. Progressor patients were first diagnosed with Graves' hyperthyroidism and then developed ophthalmopathy during follow-up. Total RNA was extracted with Trizol reagent, and quality was checked on an Agilent 2100 Bioanalyzer.

CDR1 SGDLS and CDR2 YYNGEE were looked up in the germline V gene. Reading from cysteine to phenylalanine, the CDR3 counts 16 amino acids. The sequence is cut down to CDR3 DNA, 48 bases in frame from base 1. At the junction V is shortened by 3 bases and J by 0 bases, with 13 bases in between. The TCR beta CDR3 regions were amplified from the RNA transcripts. The first round of RT-PCR for the TCR CDR3 was performed with the HTBI primer set and the Qiagen OneStep RT-PCR kit. A second multiplex PCR round built the libraries, followed by size selection and purification. Sequencing of the libraries was done on an Illumina HiSeq2000 using paired-end 100 bp reads. In the paper's pipeline: SOAPnuke was used to process the raw data, with reads discarded if the reads contained adapters or uncalled bases, had a mean Phred below 15, or lacked an exact constant-primer or identifier match. COPE v1.2.5 was used to merge high-quality paired reads, and clonotypes were defined as unique nucleotide sequences. Clonotypes were aligned to IMGT TRBV, TRBD and TRBJ reference segments using MiTCR v1.1. Only V-J combinations with frequency above 0.0001, covering roughly 99% of repertoires, were analysed. A TCS score was defined as the ratio of F50 (clonal expansion) to E x V (chaos), with BLOSUM62-based TCRdist applied between CDR3 peptides within each V-J. Welch's t-statistics and random forest reduced roughly 500 V-J features to 10 to 15, which were used in a naive Bayes classifier (R e1071). The public reads were run again by TCRdb, first through fastp at Q25 and then through MiXCR, and only productive beta chains were kept. Rows with one shared CDR3 protein collapse into an entry with the most common genes and DNA. TCRdb assigned the V and J calls; the authors' analysis was not used. The sample table lists under 300,000 distinct CDR3 sequences, 13% of them with a count of one. The top ten clones comprise approximately 7.8% of the sample.

This sample is part of a study of T cells in Graves' hyperthyroidism and ophthalmopathy (dated by TCRdb to between 2017 and 2020). In the study overall: Peripheral blood was collected at initial diagnosis, before any treatment. The paper reports TCR Vbeta CDR3 sequencing of about 140 peripheral blood samples: some 41 ophthalmopathy, approximately 74 hyperthyroidism and roughly 17 progressor patients. Whether ophthalmopathy could be predicted prospectively was tested in an independent validation cohort made up of roughly 19 hyperthyroidism patients plus 17 patients who later progressed to ophthalmopathy. To identify distinguishing TCR V-J signatures, a discovery cohort of 90 to 100 patients was used, comprising approximately 40 with Graves' ophthalmopathy and approximately 57 with stable Graves' hyperthyroidism. The approximately 98 discovery patients were randomly divided into training and test sets at a 7:3 ratio. After sampling, hyperthyroidism patients received methimazole starting at 30 mg daily, and ophthalmopathy patients received high-dose intravenous methylprednisolone. The study also compared thyroid tissue and blood T-cell repertoires from over 5 Graves' hyperthyroidism patients.

Study-level results and caveats: In validation, progression to ophthalmopathy was predicted by the model with 70.59% sensitivity and roughly 76% specificity, a median of roughly 6.4 months before onset. Blood samples also contained most of the expanded thyroid clonotypes (frequency above 0.001), which suggests that blood repertoires may reflect thyroid immune responses. No statistical method was used to fix the sample size in advance, and group allocation was not hidden from the investigators. Ophthalmopathy was separated from stable hyperthyroidism by a 13 V-J signature model, with approximately 86% sensitivity and about 84% specificity obtained in cross-validation and 80%/75% obtained in testing.

Input material: blood. The sequence joins TRBV9 to TRBJ1-3, with TRBD1 tentatively as D gene (6 bases match). The TCR originated in a woman aged 25 to 39 with Graves' hyperthyroidism that later progressed to Graves' ophthalmopathy. The sequenced DNA is TGTGCCAGCAGCGCCCAGACAGGATTCTCTGGAAACACCATATATTTT. Its translation reads: CASSAQTGFSGNTIYF.